The rows below give T cell receptor beta chains drawn from one sample of a study of T cells in Graves' hyperthyroidism and ophthalmopathy. TCRdb ran MiXCR on the multiplex PCR reads and lists one entry per CDR3 protein. The data show under 650,000 distinct CDR3 sequences, about 16% seen once. Sequenced: blood. The source of these receptors is a woman in her twenties or thirties with Graves' hyperthyroidism. Each CDR3 is given with its conserved first and last residue. The D gene is left open where the match is weak. Not every row has a clone size; where given, it reads once, few, many or a size class.

D gene: -
clone size: many
J gene: TRBJ2-7
V gene: TRBV5-1
CDR3 DNA: TGCGCCAGCAGCTTGGTGGTCGCGCCGAACGAGCAGTACTTC
CDR3 protein: CASSLVVAPNEQYF

D gene: TRBD1
clone size: many
J gene: TRBJ1-1
V gene: TRBV6-1
CDR3 DNA: TGTGCCAGCAGTCCCGTGCGGACAGGGGGAGCTTTCTTT
CDR3 protein: CASSPVRTGGAFF

D gene: -
clone size: many
J gene: TRBJ1-3
V gene: TRBV2
CDR3 DNA: TGTGCCAGCACCCAGGAGGCGTACTCTGGAAACACCATATATTTT
CDR3 protein: CASTQEAYSGNTIYF

D gene: -
clone size: -
J gene: TRBJ2-5
V gene: TRBV12-3/TRBV12-4
CDR3 DNA: TGTGCCAGCAGGCGAGGACTGCAAGAGACCCAGTACTTC
CDR3 protein: CASRRGLQETQYF

D gene: -
clone size: many
J gene: TRBJ1-6
V gene: TRBV2
CDR3 DNA: TGTGCCAGCAGTGACCGATTATCCTCCTATAATTCACCCCTCCACTTT
CDR3 protein: CASSDRLSSYNSPLHF

D gene: -
clone size: -
J gene: TRBJ1-1
V gene: TRBV10-3
CDR3 DNA: TGTGCCATCAGAGAAAACACTGAAGCTTTCTTT
CDR3 protein: CAIRENTEAFF

D gene: TRBD1
clone size: many
J gene: TRBJ2-7
V gene: TRBV27
CDR3 DNA: TGTGCCAGCAGTTTCCTGGGACAGGGGGCCTCCCTATACGAGCAGTACTTC
CDR3 protein: CASSFLGQGASLYEQYF

D gene: -
clone size: many
J gene: TRBJ2-3
V gene: TRBV28
CDR3 DNA: TGTGCCAGCAGTCCCAGATGGGGGGCCACAGATACGCAGTATTTT
CDR3 protein: CASSPRWGATDTQYF

D gene: TRBD1
clone size: few
J gene: TRBJ1-4
V gene: TRBV6-1
CDR3 DNA: TGTGCCAGCAGTCCCGGATCGGGACAGCTGGGGGAAAAACTGTTTTTT
CDR3 protein: CASSPGSGQLGEKLFF

D gene: TRBD1
clone size: -
J gene: TRBJ2-1
V gene: TRBV19
CDR3 DNA: TGTGCCAGCAGTTCAACCCACACAGGGGAAGTTAAGTTCTTC
CDR3 protein: CASSSTHTGEVKFF

D gene: TRBD2
clone size: -
J gene: TRBJ2-7
V gene: TRBV28
CDR3 DNA: TGTGCCAGCAGAGAAGCGGGAGGGCCTTACGAGCAGTACTTC
CDR3 protein: CASREAGGPYEQYF

D gene: TRBD1
clone size: -
J gene: TRBJ2-2
V gene: TRBV10-2
CDR3 DNA: TGCGCCAGCAGTGAAGGGGGCTATACCGGGGAGCTGTTTTTT
CDR3 protein: CASSEGGYTGELFF

D gene: TRBD2
clone size: few
J gene: TRBJ2-1
V gene: TRBV29-1
CDR3 DNA: TGCAGCGTTGACGTCGGGAGGAGCGGCAATGAGCAGTTCTTC
CDR3 protein: CSVDVGRSGNEQFF

D gene: TRBD2
clone size: many
J gene: TRBJ2-7
V gene: TRBV13
CDR3 DNA: TGTGCCAGCAGCTTAGGCCTCACAGCGGGAGCCGAGCAGTACTTC
CDR3 protein: CASSLGLTAGAEQYF

D gene: -
clone size: many
J gene: TRBJ2-5
V gene: TRBV10-3
CDR3 DNA: TGTGCCATCAGTCTGGGGTCCAACAGGCAAGAGACCCAGTACTTC
CDR3 protein: CAISLGSNRQETQYF

D gene: -
clone size: few
J gene: TRBJ2-1
V gene: TRBV28
CDR3 DNA: TGTGCCAGCAGTCGCGCCCCCCTAGAACCCGAGCAGTTCTTC
CDR3 protein: CASSRAPLEPEQFF

D gene: -
clone size: few
J gene: TRBJ1-2
V gene: TRBV29-1
CDR3 DNA: TGCAGCGCTCGGGAGCCACCCTATGGCTACACCTTC
CDR3 protein: CSAREPPYGYTF

D gene: TRBD1
clone size: many
J gene: TRBJ2-3
V gene: TRBV28
CDR3 DNA: TGTGCCAGCAGTTATAGTCGGAGACAGGGTACAGATACGCAGTATTTT
CDR3 protein: CASSYSRRQGTDTQYF

D gene: TRBD1
clone size: -
J gene: TRBJ2-7
V gene: TRBV28
CDR3 DNA: TGTGCCAGCAGGATCGGGACAGGGGGCTACGAGCAGTACTTC
CDR3 protein: CASRIGTGGYEQYF

D gene: -
clone size: few
J gene: TRBJ2-2
V gene: TRBV7-9
CDR3 DNA: TGTGCCAGCAGCCATAGACAGGCGGCGACCGGGGAGCTGTTTTTT
CDR3 protein: CASSHRQAATGELFF

D gene: -
clone size: -
J gene: TRBJ1-4
V gene: TRBV7-9
CDR3 DNA: TGTGCCAGCAGCTCAGGGGCTGGAGCTAATGAAAAACTGTTTTTT
CDR3 protein: CASSSGAGANEKLFF

D gene: TRBD1
clone size: -
J gene: TRBJ2-3
V gene: TRBV6-1
CDR3 DNA: TGTGCCAGCAGGGAGCGGACAGGGGGCGCGACAGATACGCAGTATTTT
CDR3 protein: CASRERTGGATDTQYF

D gene: -
clone size: few
J gene: TRBJ2-7
V gene: TRBV7-6
CDR3 DNA: TGTGCCAGCTTAGGCAGGGGCTACGAGCAGTACTTC
CDR3 protein: CASLGRGYEQYF

D gene: -
clone size: many
J gene: TRBJ2-3
V gene: TRBV6-1
CDR3 DNA: TGTGCCAGCAGTGGACCCGGGTTTCGAGCAGATACGCAGTATTTT
CDR3 protein: CASSGPGFRADTQYF